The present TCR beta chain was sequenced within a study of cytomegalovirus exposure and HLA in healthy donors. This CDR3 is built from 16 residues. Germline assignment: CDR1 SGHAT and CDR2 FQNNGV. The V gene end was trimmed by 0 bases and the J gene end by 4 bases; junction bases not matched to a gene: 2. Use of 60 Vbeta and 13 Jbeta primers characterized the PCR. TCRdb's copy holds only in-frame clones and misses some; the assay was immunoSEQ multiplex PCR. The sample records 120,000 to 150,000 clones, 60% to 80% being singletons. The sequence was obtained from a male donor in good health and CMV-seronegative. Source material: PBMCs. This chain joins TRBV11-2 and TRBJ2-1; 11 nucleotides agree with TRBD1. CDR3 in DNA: TGTGCCAGCAGCTTAGACCGGGACAGGGGGTACAATGAGCAGTTCTTC. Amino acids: CASSLDRDRGYNEQFF.